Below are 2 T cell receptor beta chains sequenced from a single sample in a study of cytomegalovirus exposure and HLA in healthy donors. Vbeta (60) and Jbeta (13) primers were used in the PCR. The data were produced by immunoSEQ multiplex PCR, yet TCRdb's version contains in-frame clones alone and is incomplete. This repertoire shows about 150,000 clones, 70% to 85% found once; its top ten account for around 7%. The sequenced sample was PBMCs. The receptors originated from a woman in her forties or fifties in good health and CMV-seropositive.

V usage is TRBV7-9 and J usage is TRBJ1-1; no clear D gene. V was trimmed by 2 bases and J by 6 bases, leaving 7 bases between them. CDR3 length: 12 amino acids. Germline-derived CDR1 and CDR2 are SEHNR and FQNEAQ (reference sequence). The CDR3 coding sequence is TGTGCCAGCAGCTTAAGTAGATCTGAAGCTTTCTTT. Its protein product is CASSLSRSEAFF. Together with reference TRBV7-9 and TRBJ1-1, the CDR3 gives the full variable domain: DTGVSQNPRHKITKRGQNVTFRCDPISEHNRLYWYRQTLGQGPEFLTYFQNEAQLEKSRLLSDRFSAERPKGSFSTLEIQRTEQGDSAMYLCASSLSRSEAFFGQGTRLTVV.

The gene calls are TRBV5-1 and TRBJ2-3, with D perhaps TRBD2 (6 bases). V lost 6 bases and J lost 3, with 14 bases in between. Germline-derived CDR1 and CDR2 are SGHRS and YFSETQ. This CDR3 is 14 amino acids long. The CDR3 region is CASNSRGVTDTQYF. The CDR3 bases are TGCGCCAGCAACTCCCGCGGGGTTACAGATACGCAGTATTTT.